This T cell receptor (beta chain) was sequenced in a study of regulatory T cells in long-lasting Graves disease. Time point here: newly diagnosed GD, antithyroid drugs for less than 3 months. The TCR library used RNA extracted from PBMCs. Patients with Graves' disease were diagnosed by American Thyroid Association guidelines. Roughly 9.3 milliliters of peripheral blood were taken and placed in EDTA tubes. Arm-PCR of CDR3 regions and iRepertoire HTBI primers were the basis on which TCR beta libraries were built. TCRdb re-derived calls from the multiplex PCR reads in MiXCR, one entry per CDR3 protein. The sample carries some 400,000 distinct CDR3 sequences, 15% recorded once. At least ten counts were recorded for this clonotype. One end of the junction does not line up with germline, which may come from a read error. This CDR3 has 13 residues. Per germline, CDR1 SEHNR and CDR2 FQNEAQ (reference sequence).

The same sample was also used in a study of T cells in Graves' hyperthyroidism and ophthalmopathy. That paper states: Uncontrolled infection, other autoimmune disease, pregnancy or lactation led to exclusion. Used for diagnoses were clinical symptoms, serum thyroxine and TRAb, thyroid ultrasound and orbital computed tomography.

The receptor's source is a woman in her twenties or thirties with Graves disease. V is TRBV7-9 and J is TRBJ2-7, with D perhaps matching TRBD2 (5 bases). The sequencing here drew on peripheral blood mononuclear cells (PBMCs), taken at new diagnosis, from a patient treated with antithyroid drugs. The CDR3 region has the DNA TGTGCCAGCAGCCCCAAACTCGGGGAAAGCGAACACTTC. This sequence encodes CASSPKLGESEHF.